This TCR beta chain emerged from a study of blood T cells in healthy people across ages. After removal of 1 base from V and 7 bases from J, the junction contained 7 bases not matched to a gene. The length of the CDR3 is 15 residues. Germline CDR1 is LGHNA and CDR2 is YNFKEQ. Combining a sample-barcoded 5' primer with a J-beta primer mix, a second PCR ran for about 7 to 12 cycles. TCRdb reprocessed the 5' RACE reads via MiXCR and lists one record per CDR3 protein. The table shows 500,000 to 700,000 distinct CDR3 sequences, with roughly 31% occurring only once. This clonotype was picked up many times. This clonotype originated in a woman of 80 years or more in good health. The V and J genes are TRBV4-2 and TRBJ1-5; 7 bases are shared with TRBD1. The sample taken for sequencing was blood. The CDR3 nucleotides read TGTGCCAGCAGCCAAGGGGGGCAGGGGGTACAGCCCCAGCATTTT. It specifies CASSQGGQGVQPQHF.